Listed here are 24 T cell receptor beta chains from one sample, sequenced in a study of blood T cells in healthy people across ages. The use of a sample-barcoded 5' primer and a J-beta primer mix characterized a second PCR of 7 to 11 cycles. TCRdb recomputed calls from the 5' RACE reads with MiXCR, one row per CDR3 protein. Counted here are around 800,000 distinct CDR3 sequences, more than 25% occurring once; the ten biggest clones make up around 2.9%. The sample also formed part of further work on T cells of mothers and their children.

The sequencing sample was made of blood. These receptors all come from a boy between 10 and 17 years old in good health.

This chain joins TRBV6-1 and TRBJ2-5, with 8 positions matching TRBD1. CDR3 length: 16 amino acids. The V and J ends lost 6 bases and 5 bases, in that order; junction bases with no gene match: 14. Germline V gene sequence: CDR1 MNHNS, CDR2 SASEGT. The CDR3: CASRKESDRGRETQYF. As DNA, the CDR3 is TGTGCCAGCAGGAAGGAATCCGACAGGGGAAGGGAGACCCAGTACTTC.

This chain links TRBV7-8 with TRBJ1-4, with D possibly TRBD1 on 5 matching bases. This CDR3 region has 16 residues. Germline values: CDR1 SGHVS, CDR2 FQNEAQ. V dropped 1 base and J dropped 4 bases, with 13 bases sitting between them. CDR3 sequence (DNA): TGTGCCAGCAGCTTAGGAGGCGGGGCCTTTAATGAAAAACTGTTTTTT. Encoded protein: CASSLGGGAFNEKLFF. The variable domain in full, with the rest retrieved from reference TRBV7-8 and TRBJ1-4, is GAGVSQSPRYKVAKRGQDVALRCDPISGHVSLFWYQQALGQGPEFLTYFQNEAQLDKSGLPSDRFFAERPEGSVSTLKIQRTQQEDSAVYLCASSLGGGAFNEKLFFGSGTQLSVL.

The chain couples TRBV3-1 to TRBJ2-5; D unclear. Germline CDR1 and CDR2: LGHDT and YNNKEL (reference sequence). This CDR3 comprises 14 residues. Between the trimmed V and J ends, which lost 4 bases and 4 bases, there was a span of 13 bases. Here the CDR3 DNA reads TGTGCCAGCAGCCCCCGGAGTGAGCTAGAGACCCAGTACTTC. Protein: CASSPRSELETQYF.

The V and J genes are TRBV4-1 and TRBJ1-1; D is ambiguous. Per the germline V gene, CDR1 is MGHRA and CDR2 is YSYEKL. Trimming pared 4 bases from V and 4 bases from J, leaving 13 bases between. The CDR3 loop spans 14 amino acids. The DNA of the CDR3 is TGCGCCAGCAGCCCGATGAATCTCCCCACTGAAGCTTTCTTT. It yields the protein CASSPMNLPTEAFF.

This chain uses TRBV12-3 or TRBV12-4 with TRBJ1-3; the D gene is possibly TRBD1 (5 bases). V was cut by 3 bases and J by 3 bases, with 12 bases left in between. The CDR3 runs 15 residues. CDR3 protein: CASSFRGQLGNTIYF. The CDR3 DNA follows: TGTGCCAGCAGTTTTAGGGGTCAACTTGGAAACACCATATATTTT.

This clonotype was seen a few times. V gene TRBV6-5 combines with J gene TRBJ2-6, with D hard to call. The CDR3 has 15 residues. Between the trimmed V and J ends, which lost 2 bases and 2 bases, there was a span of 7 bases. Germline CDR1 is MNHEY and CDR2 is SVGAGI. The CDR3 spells CASSYAPPGANVLTF. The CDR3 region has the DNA TGTGCCAGCAGTTACGCTCCACCTGGGGCCAACGTCCTGACTTTC.

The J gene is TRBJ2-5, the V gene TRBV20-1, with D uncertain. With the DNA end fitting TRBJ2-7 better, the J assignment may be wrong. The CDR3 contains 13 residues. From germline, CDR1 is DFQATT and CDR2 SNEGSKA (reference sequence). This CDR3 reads CSARDRVPYEQYF. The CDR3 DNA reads TGCAGTGCTCGTGACCGTGTCCCGTACGAGCAGTACTTC.

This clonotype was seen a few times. CDR3 DNA sequence: TGCAGTGCGCGAAAGGGGGTCGATGAGCAGTTCTTC. Residues: CSARKGVDEQFF. This rearrangement joins TRBV20-1 to TRBJ2-5; D might be TRBD1 (6 bases). The J call is doubtful: the DNA matches TRBJ2-1 better. CDR1 DFQATT and CDR2 SNEGSKA come from the germline V gene (reference sequence). CDR3 length equals 12 residues.

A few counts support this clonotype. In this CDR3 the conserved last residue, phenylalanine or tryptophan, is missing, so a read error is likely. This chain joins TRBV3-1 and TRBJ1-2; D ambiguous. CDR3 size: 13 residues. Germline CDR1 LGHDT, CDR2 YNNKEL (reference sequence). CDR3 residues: CASSQDGRYGYTV. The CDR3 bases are TGCGCCAGCAGCCAAGATGGCCGGTATGGCTACACCGTC.

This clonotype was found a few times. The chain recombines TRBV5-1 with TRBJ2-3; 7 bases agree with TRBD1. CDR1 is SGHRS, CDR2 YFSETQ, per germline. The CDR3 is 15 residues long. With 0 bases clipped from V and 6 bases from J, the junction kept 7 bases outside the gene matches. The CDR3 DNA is TGCGCCAGCAGCTTGGTCGAGGGGGCTAGTGATACGCAGTATTTT. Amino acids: CASSLVEGASDTQYF.

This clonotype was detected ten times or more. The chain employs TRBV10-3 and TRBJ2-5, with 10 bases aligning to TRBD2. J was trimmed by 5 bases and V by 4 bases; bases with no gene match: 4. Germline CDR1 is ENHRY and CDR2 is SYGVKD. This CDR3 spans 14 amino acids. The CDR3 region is CAISGLAGVETQYF. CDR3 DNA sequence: TGTGCCATCAGTGGGCTAGCGGGGGTGGAGACCCAGTACTTC.

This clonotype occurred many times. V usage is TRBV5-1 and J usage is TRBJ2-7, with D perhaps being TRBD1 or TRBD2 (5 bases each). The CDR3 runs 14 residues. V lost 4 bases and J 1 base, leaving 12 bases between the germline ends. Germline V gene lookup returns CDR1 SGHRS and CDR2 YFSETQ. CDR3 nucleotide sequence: TGCGCCAGCAGCGACCGGGACGGTTCCTACGAGCAGTACTTC. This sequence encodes CASSDRDGSYEQYF.

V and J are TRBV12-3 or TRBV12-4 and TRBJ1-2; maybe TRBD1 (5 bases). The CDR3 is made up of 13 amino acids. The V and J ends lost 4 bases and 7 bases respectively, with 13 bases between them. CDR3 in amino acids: CASSSPGIGGYTF. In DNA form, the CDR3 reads TGTGCCAGCAGTTCCCCAGGGATCGGTGGCTACACCTTC.

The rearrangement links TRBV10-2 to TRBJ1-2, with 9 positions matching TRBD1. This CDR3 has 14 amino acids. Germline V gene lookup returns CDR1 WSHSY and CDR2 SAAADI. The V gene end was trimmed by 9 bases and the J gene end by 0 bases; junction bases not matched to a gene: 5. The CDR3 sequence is CASTGTGSNYGYTF. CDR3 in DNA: TGCGCCAGTACCGGGACAGGGTCTAACTATGGCTACACCTTC.

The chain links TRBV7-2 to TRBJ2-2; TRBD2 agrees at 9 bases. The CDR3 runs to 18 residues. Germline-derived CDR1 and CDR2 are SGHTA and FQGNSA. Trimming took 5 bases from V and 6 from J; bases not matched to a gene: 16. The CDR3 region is CASSPNRSGGGVAGELFF. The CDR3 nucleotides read TGTGCCAGCAGCCCCAACCGTAGTGGCGGGGGGGTTGCCGGGGAGCTGTTTTTT.

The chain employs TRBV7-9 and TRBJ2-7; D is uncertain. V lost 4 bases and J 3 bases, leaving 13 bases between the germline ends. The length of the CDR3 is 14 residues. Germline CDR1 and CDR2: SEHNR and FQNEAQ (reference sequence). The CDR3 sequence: CASSSGPRLYEQYF. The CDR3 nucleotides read TGTGCCAGCAGCTCCGGTCCCAGACTCTACGAGCAGTACTTC.

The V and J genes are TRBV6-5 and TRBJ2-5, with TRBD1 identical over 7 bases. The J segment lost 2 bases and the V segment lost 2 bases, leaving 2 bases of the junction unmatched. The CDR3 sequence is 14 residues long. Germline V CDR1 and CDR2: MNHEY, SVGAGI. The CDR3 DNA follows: TGTGCCAGCAGTTACGACAGGGAGCAAGAGACCCAGTACTTC. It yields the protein CASSYDREQETQYF.

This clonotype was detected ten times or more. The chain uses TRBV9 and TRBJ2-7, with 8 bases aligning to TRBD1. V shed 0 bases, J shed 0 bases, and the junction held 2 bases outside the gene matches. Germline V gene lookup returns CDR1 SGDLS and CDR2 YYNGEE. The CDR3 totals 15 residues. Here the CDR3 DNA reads TGTGCCAGCAGCGTAGCAGGGGGCCTCTCCTACGAGCAGTACTTC. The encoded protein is CASSVAGGLSYEQYF.

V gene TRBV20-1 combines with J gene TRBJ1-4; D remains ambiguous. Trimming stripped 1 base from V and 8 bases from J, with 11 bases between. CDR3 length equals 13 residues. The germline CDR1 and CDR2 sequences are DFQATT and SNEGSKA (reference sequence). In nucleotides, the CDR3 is TGCAGTGCTAGAGGTCCAGAGCACGAAAAACTGTTTTTT. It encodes CSARGPEHEKLFF.

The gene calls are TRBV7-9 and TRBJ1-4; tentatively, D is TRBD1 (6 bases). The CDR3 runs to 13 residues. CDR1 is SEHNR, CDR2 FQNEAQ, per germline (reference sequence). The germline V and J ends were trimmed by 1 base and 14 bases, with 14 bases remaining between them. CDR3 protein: CASSLEFRDNLFF. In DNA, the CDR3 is TGTGCCAGCAGCTTAGAATTCAGGGACAACCTGTTTTTT.

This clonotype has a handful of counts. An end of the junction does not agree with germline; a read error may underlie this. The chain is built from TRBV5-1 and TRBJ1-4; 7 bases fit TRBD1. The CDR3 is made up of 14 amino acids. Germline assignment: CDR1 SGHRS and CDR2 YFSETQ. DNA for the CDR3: TGCGCCAGCAGCTCGGGACAGCCGCATGAAAAACCGTTTTTT. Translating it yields CASSSGQPHEKPFF.

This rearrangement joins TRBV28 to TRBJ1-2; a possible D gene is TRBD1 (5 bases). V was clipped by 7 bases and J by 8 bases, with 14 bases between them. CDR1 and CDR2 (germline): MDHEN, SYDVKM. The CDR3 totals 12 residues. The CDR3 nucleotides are TGTGCCAGCATCGCAGGGTCGGAGGGCTACACCTTC. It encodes CASIAGSEGYTF.

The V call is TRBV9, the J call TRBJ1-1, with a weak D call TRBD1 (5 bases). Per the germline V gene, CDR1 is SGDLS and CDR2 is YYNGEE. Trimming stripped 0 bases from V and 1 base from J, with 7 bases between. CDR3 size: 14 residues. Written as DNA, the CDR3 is TGTGCCAGCAGCGTAGGACAGTCGAACACTGAAGCTTTCTTT. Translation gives CASSVGQSNTEAFF.

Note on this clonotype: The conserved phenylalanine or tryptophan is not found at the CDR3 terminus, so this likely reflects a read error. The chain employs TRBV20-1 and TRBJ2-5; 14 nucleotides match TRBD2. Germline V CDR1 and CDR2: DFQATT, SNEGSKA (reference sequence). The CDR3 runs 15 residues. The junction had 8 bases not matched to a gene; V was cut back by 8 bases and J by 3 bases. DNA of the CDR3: TGCAGTTCAACCCCGGGACTAGCGGGGGAAGAGACCCAGTACCTC. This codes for CSSTPGLAGEETQYL.